This T cell receptor beta chain is from a study of blood T cell repertoires in COVID-19. Study details: Samples taken during acute and convalescent COVID-19 were collected in the United States, Italy and Spain.

The germline gives CDR1 MNHEY, CDR2 SVGAGI. CDR3 size: 15 residues. Trimming removed 6 bases from V and 0 bases from J, with 15 bases in between. There are many counts of this clone. In the authors' workflow: Estimates of nucleated cell counts were drawn from the amplification of reference gene primers. Assay used: immunoSEQ multiplex PCR; TCRdb lists only in-frame clones, some missing. The D gene and trimming were derived from the DNA, and the V and J assignments and clone size from that table. In the table there are 150,000 to 200,000 clones, 70% to 85% of which are singletons. V is TRBV6-5 and J is TRBJ2-7; possibly TRBD2 for D (6 bases). What was sequenced was peripheral blood. The sequence was obtained from a woman aged 25 to 39 with acute or convalescent COVID-19. CDR3 DNA: TGTGCCAGCAGACAAATAGCGGAGAGCTCCTACGAGCAGTACTTC. It encodes CASRQIAESSYEQYF.